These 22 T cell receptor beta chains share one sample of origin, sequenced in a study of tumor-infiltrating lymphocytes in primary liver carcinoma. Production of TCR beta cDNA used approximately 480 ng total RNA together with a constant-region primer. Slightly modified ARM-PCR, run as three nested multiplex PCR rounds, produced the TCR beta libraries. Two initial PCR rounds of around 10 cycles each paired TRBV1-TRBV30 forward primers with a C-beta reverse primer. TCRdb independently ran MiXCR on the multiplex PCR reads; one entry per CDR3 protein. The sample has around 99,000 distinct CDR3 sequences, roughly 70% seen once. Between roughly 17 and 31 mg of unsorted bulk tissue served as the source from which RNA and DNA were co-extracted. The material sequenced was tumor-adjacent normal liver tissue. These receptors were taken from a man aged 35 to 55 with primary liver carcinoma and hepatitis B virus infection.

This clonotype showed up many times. The CDR3: CASRTLAESSYNEQFF. CDR3 DNA: TGTGCCAGCAGAACTCTCGCTGAGAGCTCCTACAATGAGCAGTTCTTC. The rearrangement links TRBV5-4 to TRBJ2-1; D gene ambiguous. The CDR3 totals 16 residues. Per the germline V gene, CDR1 is SGHNT and CDR2 is YYREEE (reference sequence). Deletions cut 5 bases from V and 0 bases from J, with 15 bases between.

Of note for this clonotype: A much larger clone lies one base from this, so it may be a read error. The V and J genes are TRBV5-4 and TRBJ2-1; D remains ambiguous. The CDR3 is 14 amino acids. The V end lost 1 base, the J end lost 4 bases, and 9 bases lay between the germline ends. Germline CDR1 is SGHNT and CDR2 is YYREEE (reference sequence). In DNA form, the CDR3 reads TGTGCCAGCAGCTTGCCGCTGCAGTACAATGAGCAGTTCTTC. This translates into CASSLPLQYNEQFF.

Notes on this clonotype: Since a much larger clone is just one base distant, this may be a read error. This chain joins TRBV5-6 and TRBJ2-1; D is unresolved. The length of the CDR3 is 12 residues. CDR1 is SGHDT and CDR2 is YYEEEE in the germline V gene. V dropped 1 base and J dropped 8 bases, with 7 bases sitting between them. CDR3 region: CASSLPGDEQFF. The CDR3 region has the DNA TGTGCCAGCAGCTTGCCGGGCGATGAGCAGTTCTTC. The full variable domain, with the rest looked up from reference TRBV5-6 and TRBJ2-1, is DAGVTQSPTHLIKTRGQQVTLRCSPKSGHDTVSWYQQALGQGPQFIFQYYEEEERQRGNFPDRFSGHQFPNYSSELNVNALLLGDSALYLCASSLPGDEQFFGPGTRLTVL.

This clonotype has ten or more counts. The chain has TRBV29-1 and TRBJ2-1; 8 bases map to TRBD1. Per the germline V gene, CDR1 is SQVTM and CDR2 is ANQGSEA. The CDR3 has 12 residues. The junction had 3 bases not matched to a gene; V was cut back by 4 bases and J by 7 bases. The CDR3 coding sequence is TGCAGCGTTGGCAGGGGGCGGAATGAGCAGTTCTTC. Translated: CSVGRGRNEQFF.

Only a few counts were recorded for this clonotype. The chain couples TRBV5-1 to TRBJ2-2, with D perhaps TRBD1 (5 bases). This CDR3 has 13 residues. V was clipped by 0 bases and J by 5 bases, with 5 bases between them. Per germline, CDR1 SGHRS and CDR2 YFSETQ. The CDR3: CASSLEGTGELFF. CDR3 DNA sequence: TGCGCCAGCAGCTTGGAGGGGACCGGGGAGCTGTTTTTT.

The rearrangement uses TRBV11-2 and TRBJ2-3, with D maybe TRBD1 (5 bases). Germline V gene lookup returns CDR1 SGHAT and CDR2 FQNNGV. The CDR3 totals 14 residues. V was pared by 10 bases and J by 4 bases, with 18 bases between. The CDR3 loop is CAIGAQEPADTQYF. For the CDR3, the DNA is TGTGCCATAGGGGCACAGGAGCCCGCAGATACGCAGTATTTT.

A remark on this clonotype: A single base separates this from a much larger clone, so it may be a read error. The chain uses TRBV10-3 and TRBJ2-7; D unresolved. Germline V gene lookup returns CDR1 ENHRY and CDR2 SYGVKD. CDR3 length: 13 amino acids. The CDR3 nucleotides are TGTGCCATCAGTGAGGGTCTCTCCTACGGGCAGTACTTC. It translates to CAISEGLSYGQYF.

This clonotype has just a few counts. CDR3 DNA sequence: TGTGCCAGCAACCCAGGACGGGAGCAGTTCTTC. It is translated as CASNPGREQFF. The rearrangement uses TRBV11-2 and TRBJ2-1; D unresolved. Trimming cost V 7 bases and J 10 bases, with 11 bases left between them. Germline V gene data show CDR1 as SGHAT and CDR2 as FQNNGV. This CDR3 spans 11 amino acids.

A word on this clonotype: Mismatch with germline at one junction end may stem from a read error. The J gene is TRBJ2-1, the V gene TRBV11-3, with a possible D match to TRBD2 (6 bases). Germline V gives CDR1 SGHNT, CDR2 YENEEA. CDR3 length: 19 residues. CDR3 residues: CASSLDQWEAFSSYNERFF. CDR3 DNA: TGTGCCAGCAGTTTAGATCAGTGGGAGGCGTTCAGCTCCTACAATGAGCGGTTCTTC.

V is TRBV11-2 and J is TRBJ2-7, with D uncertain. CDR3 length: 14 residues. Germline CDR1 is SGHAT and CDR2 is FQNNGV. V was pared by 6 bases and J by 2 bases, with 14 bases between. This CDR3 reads CASSLTDAAYEQYF. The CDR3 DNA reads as TGTGCCAGCAGTTTAACGGACGCTGCCTACGAGCAGTACTTC.

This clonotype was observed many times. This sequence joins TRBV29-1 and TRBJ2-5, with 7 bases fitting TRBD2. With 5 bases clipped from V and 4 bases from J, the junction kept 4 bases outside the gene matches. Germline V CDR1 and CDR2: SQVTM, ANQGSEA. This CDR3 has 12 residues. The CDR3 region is CSVPWGGETQYF. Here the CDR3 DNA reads TGCAGCGTTCCGTGGGGGGGAGAGACCCAGTACTTC.

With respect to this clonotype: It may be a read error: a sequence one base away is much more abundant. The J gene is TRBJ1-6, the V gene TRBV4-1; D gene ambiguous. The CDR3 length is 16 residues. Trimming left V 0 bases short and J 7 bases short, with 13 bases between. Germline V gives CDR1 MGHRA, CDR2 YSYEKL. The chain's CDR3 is CASSQDGTGENSPLHF. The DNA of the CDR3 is TGCGCCAGCAGCCAAGATGGTACCGGAGAGAATTCACCCCTCCACTTT.

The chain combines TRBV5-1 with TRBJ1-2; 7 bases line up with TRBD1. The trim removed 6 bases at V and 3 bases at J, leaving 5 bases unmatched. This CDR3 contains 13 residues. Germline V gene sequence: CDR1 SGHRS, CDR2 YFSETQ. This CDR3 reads CASKTGADYGYTF. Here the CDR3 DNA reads TGCGCCAGCAAAACAGGGGCGGACTATGGCTACACCTTC.

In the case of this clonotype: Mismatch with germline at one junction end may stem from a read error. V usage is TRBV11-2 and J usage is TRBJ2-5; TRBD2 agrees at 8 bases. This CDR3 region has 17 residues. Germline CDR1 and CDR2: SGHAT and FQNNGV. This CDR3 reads CANSLGILAGGQETQYF. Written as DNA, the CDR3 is TGTGCCAACAGCTTAGGTATCCTTGCGGGGGGACAAGAGACCCAGTACTTC. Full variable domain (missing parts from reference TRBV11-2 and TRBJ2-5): EAGVAQSPRYKIIEKRQSVAFWCNPISGHATLYWYQQILGQGPKLLIQFQNNGVVDDSQLPKDRFSAERLKGVDSTLKIQPAKLEDSAVYLCANSLGILAGGQETQYFGPGTRLLVL.

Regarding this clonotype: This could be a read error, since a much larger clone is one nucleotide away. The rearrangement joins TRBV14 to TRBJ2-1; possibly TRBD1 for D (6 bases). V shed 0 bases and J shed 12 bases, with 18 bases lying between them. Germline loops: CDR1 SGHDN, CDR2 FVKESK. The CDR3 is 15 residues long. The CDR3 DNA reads TGTGCCAGCAGCCAAGACCCGGAACAGGGTATTGGGCAGTTCTTC. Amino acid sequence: CASSQDPEQGIGQFF. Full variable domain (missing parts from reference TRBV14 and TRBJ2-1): EAGVTQFPSHSVIEKGQTVTLRCDPISGHDNLYWYRRVMGKEIKFLLHFVKESKQDESGMPNNRFLAERTGGTYSTLKVQPAELEDSGVYFCASSQDPEQGIGQFFGPGTRLTVL.

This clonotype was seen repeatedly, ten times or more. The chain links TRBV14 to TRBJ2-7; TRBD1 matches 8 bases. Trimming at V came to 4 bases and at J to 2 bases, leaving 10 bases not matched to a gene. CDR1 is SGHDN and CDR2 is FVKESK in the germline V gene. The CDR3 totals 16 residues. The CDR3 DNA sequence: TGTGCCAGCAGCCTCAGGGGGACAGGAACTGCCTACGAGCAGTACTTC. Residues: CASSLRGTGTAYEQYF.

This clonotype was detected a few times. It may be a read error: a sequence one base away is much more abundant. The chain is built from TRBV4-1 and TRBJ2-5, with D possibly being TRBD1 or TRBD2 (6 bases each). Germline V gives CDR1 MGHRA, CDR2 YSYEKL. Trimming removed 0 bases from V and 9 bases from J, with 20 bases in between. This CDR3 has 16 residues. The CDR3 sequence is CASSQDGVGGGEAQYF. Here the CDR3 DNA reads TGCGCCAGCAGCCAAGATGGGGTAGGGGGAGGCGAGGCCCAGTACTTC.

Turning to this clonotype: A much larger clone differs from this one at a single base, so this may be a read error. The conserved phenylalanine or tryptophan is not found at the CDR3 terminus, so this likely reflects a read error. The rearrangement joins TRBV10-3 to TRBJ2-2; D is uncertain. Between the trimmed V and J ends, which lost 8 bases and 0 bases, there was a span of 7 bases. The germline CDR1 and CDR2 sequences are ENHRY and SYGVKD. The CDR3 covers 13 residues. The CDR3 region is CAILKANTGELFL. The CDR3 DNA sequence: TGTGCCATCTTAAAGGCGAACACCGGGGAGCTGTTTTTA.

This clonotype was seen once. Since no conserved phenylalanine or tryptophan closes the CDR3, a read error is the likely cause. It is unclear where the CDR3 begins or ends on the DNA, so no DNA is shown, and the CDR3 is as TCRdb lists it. The CDR3 region is CASSLSVTSGRGEQSL. The chain links TRBV11-3 to TRBJ2-1; the DNA was not compared with TRBD2, the D call given in the table. The CDR3 region is 16 residues in length, termini included. Germline V gene sequence: CDR1 SGHNT, CDR2 YENEEA.

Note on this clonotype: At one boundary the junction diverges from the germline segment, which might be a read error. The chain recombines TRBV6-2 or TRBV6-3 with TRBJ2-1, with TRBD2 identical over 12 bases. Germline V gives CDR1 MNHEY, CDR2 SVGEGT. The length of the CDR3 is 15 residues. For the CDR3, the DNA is TGTGCCAGTAGGACTAGCGGGACCCTTTACAATGATCAGTTCTTC. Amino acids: CASRTSGTLYNDQFF.

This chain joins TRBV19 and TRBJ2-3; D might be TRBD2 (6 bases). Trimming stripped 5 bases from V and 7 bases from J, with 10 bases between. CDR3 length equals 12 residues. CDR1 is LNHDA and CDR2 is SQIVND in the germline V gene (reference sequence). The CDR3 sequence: CASSLAGNTQYF. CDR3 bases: TGTGCCAGTAGTCTCGCGGGAAATACGCAGTATTTT.

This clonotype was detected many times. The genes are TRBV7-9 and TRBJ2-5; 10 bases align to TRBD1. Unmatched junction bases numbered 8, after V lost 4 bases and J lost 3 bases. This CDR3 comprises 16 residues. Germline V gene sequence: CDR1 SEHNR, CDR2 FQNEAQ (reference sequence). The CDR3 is CASSSRDRGVEETQYF. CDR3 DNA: TGTGCCAGCAGCTCAAGGGACAGGGGAGTGGAAGAGACCCAGTACTTC.